Each of the 18 T cell receptor beta chains below was sequenced from the same sample in a study of identical twins. MiXCR was run by TCRdb on the 5' RACE reads, yielding one entry per CDR3 protein. The table records 200,000 to 300,000 distinct CDR3 sequences, about 13% of them present only once. These data also formed part of another study, on yellow fever vaccine responses in identical twins.

Source material: memory (CD45RO+) T cells sorted from blood. The receptors here all came from a woman aged 18-29 years in good health.

This clonotype was counted at least ten times. The chain employs TRBV5-1 and TRBJ1-1; 8 nucleotides match TRBD1. This CDR3 is 12 amino acids long. Germline loops: CDR1 SGHRS, CDR2 YFSETQ. The V gene end was trimmed by 7 bases and the J gene end by 5 bases; junction bases not matched to a gene: 4. CDR3 in DNA: TGCGCCAGCGGACAGGGCTTTACTGAAGCTTTCTTT. This sequence encodes CASGQGFTEAFF.

This clonotype has a handful of counts. V gene TRBV3-1 combines with J gene TRBJ1-1; no clear D gene. Germline V gene lookup returns CDR1 LGHDT and CDR2 YNNKEL (reference sequence). V shed 0 bases and J shed 6 bases, with 8 bases lying between them. The CDR3 spans 13 residues. The CDR3 spells CASSQEVRAEAFF. CDR3 DNA: TGTGCCAGCAGCCAAGAGGTCCGGGCTGAAGCTTTCTTT.

The chain employs TRBV11-2 and TRBJ2-7; 7 nucleotides line up with TRBD2. CDR1 and CDR2 from the germline V gene are SGHAT and FQNNGV. The CDR3 runs 15 residues. J lost 0 bases, V lost 6 bases, and 8 bases had no gene match. The CDR3 DNA sequence: TGTGCCAGCAGAAAACCGGGGGGAAGCTCCTACGAGCAGTACTTC. Its translation: CASRKPGGSSYEQYF.

V is TRBV19 and J is TRBJ1-1; 7 nucleotides match TRBD1. The length of the CDR3 is 15 residues. Germline values: CDR1 LNHDA, CDR2 SQIVND (reference sequence). J lost 2 bases, V lost 4 bases, and 7 bases had no gene match. The CDR3: CASSRGGAKNTEAFF. The CDR3 coding sequence is TGTGCCAGTAGTAGAGGGGGCGCGAAAAACACTGAAGCTTTCTTT.

This clonotype was counted between two and nine times. The chain recombines TRBV3-1 with TRBJ2-1, with a tentative D call TRBD2 (6 bases). CDR1 and CDR2 from the germline V gene are LGHDT and YNNKEL (reference sequence). The V end lost 2 bases, the J end lost 9 bases, and 14 bases lay between the germline ends. The CDR3 consists of 14 residues. CDR3 DNA sequence: TGTGCCAGCAGCCAACGGGCAGGGACTGGTGAGCAGTTCTTC. Protein: CASSQRAGTGEQFF.

This clonotype was recorded a few times. The V gene is TRBV20-1, the J gene TRBJ2-3; TRBD2 might be the D (6 bases). CDR3 length equals 15 residues. Deletions cut 6 bases from V and 4 bases from J, with 20 bases between. CDR1 DFQATT and CDR2 SNEGSKA come from the germline V gene (reference sequence). The CDR3 protein is CSARPPGGRSDTQYF. The CDR3 DNA follows: TGCAGTGCCAGACCCCCTGGGGGGAGGTCAGATACGCAGTATTTT.

This clonotype was seen a few times. The CDR3 DNA sequence: TGTGCCAGCACCCGCCGGGGGGTTAGCGGGGACCTAGCTTTCACAGATACGCAGTATTTT. This translates into CASTRRGVSGDLAFTDTQYF. This sequence joins TRBV27 and TRBJ2-3, with 8 bases that match TRBD2. Germline V gene sequence: CDR1 MNHEY, CDR2 SMNVEV (reference sequence). The CDR3 runs to 20 residues. The trim removed 7 bases at V and 2 bases at J, leaving 23 bases unmatched.

This clonotype showed up just a few times. The gene calls are TRBV7-2 and TRBJ2-3; 11 bases are a match to TRBD2. V shed 4 bases and J 6 bases; nucleotides not matched to a gene: 9. The CDR3 loop spans 16 amino acids. Germline V lookup: CDR1 SGHTA, CDR2 FQGNSA. The CDR3 reads CASSYEEASGGDTQYF. CDR3 nucleotides: TGTGCCAGCAGCTACGAGGAGGCTAGCGGGGGGGATACGCAGTATTTT.

This clonotype has only a few counts. This sequence joins TRBV7-8 and TRBJ2-1; 9 positions agree with TRBD2. V shed 3 bases, J shed 9 bases, and the junction held 18 bases outside the gene matches. Per germline, CDR1 SGHVS and CDR2 FQNEAQ. This CDR3 is built from 18 residues. CDR3 nucleotide sequence: TGTGCCAGCAGCTTTAATGTAATCGGCGGGGGGGCCTTGAGTGAGCAGTTCTTC. Protein sequence: CASSFNVIGGGALSEQFF. Drawing the rest from reference TRBV7-8 and TRBJ2-1, the complete variable domain is GAGVSQSPRYKVAKRGQDVALRCDPISGHVSLFWYQQALGQGPEFLTYFQNEAQLDKSGLPSDRFFAERPEGSVSTLKIQRTQQEDSAVYLCASSFNVIGGGALSEQFFGPGTRLTVL.

The gene calls are TRBV7-2 and TRBJ2-7; D gene unclear. CDR3 length: 13 amino acids. Germline V lookup: CDR1 SGHTA, CDR2 FQGNSA. Trimming removed 3 bases from V and 4 bases from J, with 10 bases in between. CDR3 sequence reads: CASSFLRWYEQYF. The CDR3 DNA reads TGTGCCAGCAGCTTCTTACGTTGGTACGAGCAGTACTTC.

V and J are TRBV12-3 or TRBV12-4 and TRBJ2-3; D gene uncertain. CDR3 size: 17 residues. V lost 3 bases, J lost 7 bases, and 23 bases lay in between. The DNA of the CDR3 is TGTGCCAGCAGTTTTTACCAGACACTAAGTAGCAGTTATACGCAGTATTTT. Translating it yields CASSFYQTLSSSYTQYF.

This chain links TRBV6-1 with TRBJ1-1, with D possibly matching TRBD1 (5 bases). Germline lookup yields CDR1 MNHNS and CDR2 SASEGT. V lost 7 bases and J lost 1, with 10 bases in between. The CDR3 length is 13 residues. For the CDR3, the DNA is TGTGCCAGCAAAGGGACGGGGAACACTGAAGCTTTCTTT. Translated, it gives CASKGTGNTEAFF.

This clonotype has more than one count but fewer than ten. The CDR3 bases are TGTGCCAGCAGCTTGGGTGGGACTAGCCGGGAGACCCAGTACTTC. This translates into CASSLGGTSRETQYF. The chain links TRBV5-6 to TRBJ2-5; 9 positions match TRBD2. The CDR3 is 15 residues long. Trimming removed 0 bases from V and 5 bases from J; junction bases left unmatched: 5. Germline lookup yields CDR1 SGHDT and CDR2 YYEEEE. The full variable domain, completed using reference TRBV5-6 and TRBJ2-5, is DAGVTQSPTHLIKTRGQQVTLRCSPKSGHDTVSWYQQALGQGPQFIFQYYEEEERQRGNFPDRFSGHQFPNYSSELNVNALLLGDSALYLCASSLGGTSRETQYFGPGTRLLVL.

V usage is TRBV6-5 and J usage is TRBJ2-3; 13 bases align to TRBD2. CDR1 is MNHEY and CDR2 is SVGAGI in the germline V gene. The CDR3 consists of 18 residues. With V trimmed by 0 bases and J by 3 bases, 6 bases remained unmatched. CDR3 nucleotides: TGTGCCAGCAGTTACTCGACTACTAGCGGGGGGGATACAGATACGCAGTATTTT. This sequence encodes CASSYSTTSGGDTDTQYF.

There are many counts of this clonotype. The V call is TRBV29-1, the J call TRBJ2-5, with TRBD2 as a possible D gene (7 bases). Germline V lookup: CDR1 SQVTM, CDR2 ANQGSEA. V was shortened by 8 bases and J by 4 bases, with 14 bases between the two germline ends. This CDR3 is built from 12 residues. The CDR3 coding sequence is TGCAGCACCCGGGGGGCCGGAGAGACCCAGTACTTC. Translation gives CSTRGAGETQYF.

The rearrangement uses TRBV20-1 and TRBJ2-3; tentatively, D is TRBD1 (5 bases). This CDR3 region has 10 residues. V gave up 3 bases and J gave up 15 bases, with 13 bases separating them. The germline V gene encodes CDR1 DFQATT and CDR2 SNEGSKA (reference sequence). The CDR3 DNA reads as TGCAGTGCTAGGACAGCCCATGCATATTTT. As protein: CSARTAHAYF.

This chain uses TRBV6-1 with TRBJ2-3, with TRBD1 identical over 7 bases. The CDR3 contains 16 residues. V was clipped by 6 bases and J by 3 bases; unmatched bases: 12. CDR1 is MNHNS, CDR2 SASEGT, per germline. The CDR3 DNA follows: TGTGCCAGCAGCCGGCCCGACAGCAGGGGGACAGATACGCAGTATTTT. Its protein product is CASSRPDSRGTDTQYF.

This clonotype was observed a handful of times. The rearrangement links TRBV4-1 to TRBJ2-3; 10 bases line up with TRBD1. The germline V gene encodes CDR1 MGHRA and CDR2 YSYEKL. J gave up 1 base and V 6 bases, and 13 bases lay outside the gene matches. The CDR3 sequence is 18 residues long. Here the CDR3 reads CASSKSDRGTGGTDTQYF. CDR3 DNA: TGCGCCAGCAGTAAAAGCGACCGTGGGACAGGGGGCACAGATACGCAGTATTTT.